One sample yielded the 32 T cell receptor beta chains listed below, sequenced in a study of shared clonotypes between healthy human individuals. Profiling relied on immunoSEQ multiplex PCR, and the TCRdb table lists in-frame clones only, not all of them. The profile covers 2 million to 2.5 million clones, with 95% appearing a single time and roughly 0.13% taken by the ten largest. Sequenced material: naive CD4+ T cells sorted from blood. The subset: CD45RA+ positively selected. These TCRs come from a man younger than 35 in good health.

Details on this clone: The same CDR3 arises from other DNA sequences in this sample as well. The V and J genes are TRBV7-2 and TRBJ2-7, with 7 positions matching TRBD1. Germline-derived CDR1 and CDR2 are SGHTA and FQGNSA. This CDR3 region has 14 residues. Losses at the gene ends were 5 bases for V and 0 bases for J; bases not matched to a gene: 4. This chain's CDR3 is CASSQDRYSYEQYF. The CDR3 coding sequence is TGTGCCAGCAGCCAGGACAGGTACTCCTACGAGCAGTACTTC.

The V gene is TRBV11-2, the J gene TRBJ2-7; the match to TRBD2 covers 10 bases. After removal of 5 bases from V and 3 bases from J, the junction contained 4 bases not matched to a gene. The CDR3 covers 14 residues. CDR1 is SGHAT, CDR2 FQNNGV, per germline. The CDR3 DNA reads TGTGCCAGCAGCCCAGGACTAGCGGTCTACGAGCAGTACTTC. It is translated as CASSPGLAVYEQYF.

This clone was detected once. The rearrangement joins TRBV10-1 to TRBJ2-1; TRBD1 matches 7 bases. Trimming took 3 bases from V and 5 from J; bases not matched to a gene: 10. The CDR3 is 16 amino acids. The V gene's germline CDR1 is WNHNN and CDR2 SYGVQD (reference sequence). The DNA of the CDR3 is TGCGCCAGCAGTGAATCCGGGACAGTAGGGAACAATGAGCAGTTCTTC. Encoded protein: CASSESGTVGNNEQFF.

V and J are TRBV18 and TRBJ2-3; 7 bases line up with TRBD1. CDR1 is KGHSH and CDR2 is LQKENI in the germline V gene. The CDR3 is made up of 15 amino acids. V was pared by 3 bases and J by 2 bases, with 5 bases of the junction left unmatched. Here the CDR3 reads CASSPRDSTTDTQYF. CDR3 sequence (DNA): TGTGCCAGCTCACCGAGGGACAGCACCACAGATACGCAGTATTTT. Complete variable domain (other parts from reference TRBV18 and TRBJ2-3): NAGVMQNPRHLVRRRGQEARLRCSPMKGHSHVYWYRQLPEEGLKFMVYLQKENIIDESGMPKERFSAEFPKEGPSILRIQQVVRGDSAAYFCASSPRDSTTDTQYFGPGTRLTVL.

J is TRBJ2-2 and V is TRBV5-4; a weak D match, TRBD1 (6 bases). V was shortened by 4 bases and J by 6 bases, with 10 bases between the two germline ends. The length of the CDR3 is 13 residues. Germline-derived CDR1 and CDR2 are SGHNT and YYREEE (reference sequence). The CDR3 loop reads CASSQQGPGELFF. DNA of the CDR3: TGTGCCAGCAGCCAACAGGGACCCGGGGAGCTGTTTTTT. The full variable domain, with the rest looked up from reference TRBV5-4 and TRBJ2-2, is ETGVTQSPTHLIKTRGQQVTLRCSSQSGHNTVSWYQQALGQGPQFIFQYYREEENGRGNFPPRFSGLQFPNYSSELNVNALELDDSALYLCASSQQGPGELFFGEGSRLTVL.

The CDR3 nucleotides read TGCAGCGTTGAGTTTCCGGCGGCTTTAGGCTATGGCTACACCTTC. Protein: CSVEFPAALGYGYTF. This chain uses TRBV29-1 with TRBJ1-2; D is uncertain. This CDR3 comprises 15 residues. V was trimmed by 3 bases and J by 4 bases, leaving 18 bases between them. CDR1 SQVTM and CDR2 ANQGSEA come from the germline V gene.

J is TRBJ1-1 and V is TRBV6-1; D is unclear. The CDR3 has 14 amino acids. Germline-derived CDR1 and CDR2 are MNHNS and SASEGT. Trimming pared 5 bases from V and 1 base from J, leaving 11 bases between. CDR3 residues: CASSRPGWNTEAFF. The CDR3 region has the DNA TGTGCCAGCAGTCGTCCCGGATGGAACACTGAAGCTTTCTTT.

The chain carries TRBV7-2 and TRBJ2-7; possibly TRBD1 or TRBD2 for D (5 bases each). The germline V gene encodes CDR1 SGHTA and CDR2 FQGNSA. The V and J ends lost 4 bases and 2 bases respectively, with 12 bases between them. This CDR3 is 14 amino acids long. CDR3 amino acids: CASSSSRDAYEQYF. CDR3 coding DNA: TGTGCCAGCAGCTCGTCCCGGGACGCCTACGAGCAGTACTTC.

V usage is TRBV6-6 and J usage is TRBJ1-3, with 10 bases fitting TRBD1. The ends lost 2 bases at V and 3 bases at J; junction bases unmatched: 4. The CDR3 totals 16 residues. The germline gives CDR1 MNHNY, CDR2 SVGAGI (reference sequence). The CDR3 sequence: CASSYGTGVVGNTIYF. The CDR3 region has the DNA TGTGCCAGCAGTTACGGGACAGGGGTGGTTGGAAACACCATATATTTT.

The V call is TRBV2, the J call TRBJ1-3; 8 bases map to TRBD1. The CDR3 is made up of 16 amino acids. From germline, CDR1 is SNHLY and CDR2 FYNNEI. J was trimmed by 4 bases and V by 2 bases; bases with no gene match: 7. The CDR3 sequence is CASSESGGAGGNTIYF. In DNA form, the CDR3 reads TGTGCCAGCAGTGAATCAGGGGGCGCGGGAGGAAACACCATATATTTT.

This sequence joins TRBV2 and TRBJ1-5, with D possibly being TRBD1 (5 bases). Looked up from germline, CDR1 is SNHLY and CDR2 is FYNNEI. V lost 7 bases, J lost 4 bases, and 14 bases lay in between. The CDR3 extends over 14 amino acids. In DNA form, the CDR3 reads TGTGCCAGCACCTGGGACTCCCTAAATCAGCCCCAGCATTTT. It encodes CASTWDSLNQPQHF.

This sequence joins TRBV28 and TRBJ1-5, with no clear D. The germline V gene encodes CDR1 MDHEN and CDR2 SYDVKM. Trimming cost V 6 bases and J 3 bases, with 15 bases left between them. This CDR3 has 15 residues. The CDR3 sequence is CASSPKGWDNQPQHF. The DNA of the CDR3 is TGTGCCAGCAGCCCCAAGGGATGGGACAATCAGCCCCAGCATTTT.

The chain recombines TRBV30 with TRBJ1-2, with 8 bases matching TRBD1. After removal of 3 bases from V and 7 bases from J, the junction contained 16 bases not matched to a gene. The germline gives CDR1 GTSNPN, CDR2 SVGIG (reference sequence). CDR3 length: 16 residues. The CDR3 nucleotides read TGTGCCTGGAGCCCACCGGGGAGTGGACAGGGTCCTGGCTACACCTTC. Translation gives CAWSPPGSGQGPGYTF.

The CDR3 reads CAWGQGGGETQYF. CDR3 DNA: TGTGCCTGGGGACAGGGTGGTGGGGAGACCCAGTACTTC. The rearrangement joins TRBV30 to TRBJ2-5; 8 bases are shared with TRBD1. The J segment lost 5 bases and the V segment lost 5 bases, leaving 7 bases of the junction unmatched. CDR1 and CDR2 from the germline V gene are GTSNPN and SVGIG (reference sequence). The CDR3 is 13 amino acids.

The CDR3 sequence: CASSLEASRGDTQYF. The CDR3 DNA follows: TGCGCCAGCAGCTTGGAGGCCTCGCGTGGGGATACGCAGTATTTT. The J gene is TRBJ2-3, the V gene TRBV5-1, with unresolved D. Trimming stripped 0 bases from V and 6 bases from J, with 14 bases between. Germline loops: CDR1 SGHRS, CDR2 YFSETQ. The CDR3 has 15 residues.

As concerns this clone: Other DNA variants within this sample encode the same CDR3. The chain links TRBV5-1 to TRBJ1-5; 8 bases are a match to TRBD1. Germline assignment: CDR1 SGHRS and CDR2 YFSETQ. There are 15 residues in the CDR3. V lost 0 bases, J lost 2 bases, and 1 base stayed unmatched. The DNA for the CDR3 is TGCGCCAGCAGCTTGGAGACAGGGGGCAATCAGCCCCAGCATTTT. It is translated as CASSLETGGNQPQHF.

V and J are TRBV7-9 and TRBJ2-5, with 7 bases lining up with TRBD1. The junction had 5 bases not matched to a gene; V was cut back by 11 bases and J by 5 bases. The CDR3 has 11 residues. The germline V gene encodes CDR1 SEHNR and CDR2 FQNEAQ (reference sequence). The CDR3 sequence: CAGQVGETQYF. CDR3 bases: TGTGCCGGACAGGTGGGGGAGACCCAGTACTTC.

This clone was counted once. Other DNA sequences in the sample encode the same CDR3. The CDR3: CASSSGTGGSYEQYF. Here the CDR3 DNA reads TGCGCCAGCAGCTCTGGGACAGGGGGTTCCTACGAGCAGTACTTC. The chain joins TRBV5-1 to TRBJ2-7; 11 bases match TRBD1. In germline, CDR1 is SGHRS, CDR2 YFSETQ. This CDR3 is built from 15 residues. V gave up 3 bases and J gave up 1 base; unmatched junction bases: 3.

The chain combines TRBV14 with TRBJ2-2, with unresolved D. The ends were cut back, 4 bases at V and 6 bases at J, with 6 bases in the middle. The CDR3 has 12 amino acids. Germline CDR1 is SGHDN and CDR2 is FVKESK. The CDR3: CASSPYPGELFF. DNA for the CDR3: TGTGCCAGCAGCCCGTACCCCGGGGAGCTGTTTTTT.

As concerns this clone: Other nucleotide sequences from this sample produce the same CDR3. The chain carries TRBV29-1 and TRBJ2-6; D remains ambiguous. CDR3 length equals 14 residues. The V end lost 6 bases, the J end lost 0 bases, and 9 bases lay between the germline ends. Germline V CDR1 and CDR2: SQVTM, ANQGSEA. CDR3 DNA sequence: TGCAGCGTGGGCAGCTCCTCTGGGGCCAACGTCCTGACTTTC. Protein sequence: CSVGSSSGANVLTF.

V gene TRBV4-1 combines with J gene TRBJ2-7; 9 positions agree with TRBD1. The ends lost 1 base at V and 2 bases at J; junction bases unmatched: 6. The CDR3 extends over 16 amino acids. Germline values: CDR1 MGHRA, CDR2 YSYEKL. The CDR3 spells CASSQGTGVPTYEQYF. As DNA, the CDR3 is TGCGCCAGCAGCCAAGGGACAGGGGTTCCTACCTACGAGCAGTACTTC.

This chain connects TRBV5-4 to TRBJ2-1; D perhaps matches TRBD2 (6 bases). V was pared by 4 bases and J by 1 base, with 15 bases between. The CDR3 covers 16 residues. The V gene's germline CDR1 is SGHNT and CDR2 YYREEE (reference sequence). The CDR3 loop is CASSIGGTGSYNEQFF. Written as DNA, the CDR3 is TGTGCCAGCAGCATTGGGGGGACGGGGTCCTACAATGAGCAGTTCTTC.

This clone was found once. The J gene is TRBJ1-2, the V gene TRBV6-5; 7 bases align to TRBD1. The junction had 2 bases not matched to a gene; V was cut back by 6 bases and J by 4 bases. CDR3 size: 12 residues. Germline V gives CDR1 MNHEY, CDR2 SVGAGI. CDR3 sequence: CASRQGTYGYTF. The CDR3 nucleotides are TGTGCCAGCAGACAGGGGACCTATGGCTACACCTTC.

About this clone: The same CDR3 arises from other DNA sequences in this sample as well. CDR3 nucleotides: TGTGCCAGCAGCTTTCTAGCGGGAAACACCGGGGAGCTGTTTTTT. Amino acids: CASSFLAGNTGELFF. The rearrangement uses TRBV5-4 and TRBJ2-2; the match to TRBD2 covers 9 bases. CDR3 size: 15 residues. Germline CDR1 SGHNT, CDR2 YYREEE (reference sequence). V shed 2 bases and J 2 bases; nucleotides not matched to a gene: 1.

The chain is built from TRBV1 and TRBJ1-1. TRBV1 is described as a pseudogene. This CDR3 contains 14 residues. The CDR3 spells CTSSQDVRGIEAFF. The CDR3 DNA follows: TGCACCAGCAGCCAAGATGTACGAGGAATTGAAGCTTTCTTT.

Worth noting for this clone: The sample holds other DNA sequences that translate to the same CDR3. The CDR3 protein is CAWSGLAAYNEQFF. For the CDR3, the DNA is TGTGCCTGGAGTGGCCTAGCGGCCTACAATGAGCAGTTCTTC. V usage is TRBV30 and J usage is TRBJ2-1; 7 nucleotides line up with TRBD2. The CDR3 has 14 amino acids. Per germline, CDR1 GTSNPN and CDR2 SVGIG (reference sequence). The V segment lost 1 base and the J segment 2 bases; nucleotides outside the gene matches: 2.

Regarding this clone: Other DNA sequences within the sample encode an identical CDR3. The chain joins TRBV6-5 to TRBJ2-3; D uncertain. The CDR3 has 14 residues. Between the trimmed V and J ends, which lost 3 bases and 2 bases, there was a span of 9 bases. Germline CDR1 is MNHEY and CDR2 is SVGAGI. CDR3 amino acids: CASSYRAYTDTQYF. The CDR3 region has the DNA TGTGCCAGCAGTTATAGGGCCTACACAGATACGCAGTATTTT.

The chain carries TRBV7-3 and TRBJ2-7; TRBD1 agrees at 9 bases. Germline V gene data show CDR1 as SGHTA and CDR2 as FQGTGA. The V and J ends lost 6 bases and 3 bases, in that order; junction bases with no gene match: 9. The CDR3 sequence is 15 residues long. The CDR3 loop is CASRRPGTGFYEQYF. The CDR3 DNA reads TGTGCCAGCAGGCGACCCGGGACAGGGTTCTACGAGCAGTACTTC.

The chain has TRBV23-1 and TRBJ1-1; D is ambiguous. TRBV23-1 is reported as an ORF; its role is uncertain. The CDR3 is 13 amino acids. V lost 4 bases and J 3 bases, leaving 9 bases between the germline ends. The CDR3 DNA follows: TGCGCCAGCAGTCGCGGGCGGGACACTGAAGCTTTCTTT. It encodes CASSRGRDTEAFF.

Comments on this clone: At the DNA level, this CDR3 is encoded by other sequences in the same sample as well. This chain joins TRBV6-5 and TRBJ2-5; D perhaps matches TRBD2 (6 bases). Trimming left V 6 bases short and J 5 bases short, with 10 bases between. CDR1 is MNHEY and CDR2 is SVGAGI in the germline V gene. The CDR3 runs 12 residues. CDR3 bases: TGTGCCAGCAGCCGACTAGGGGAGACCCAGTACTTC. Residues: CASSRLGETQYF.

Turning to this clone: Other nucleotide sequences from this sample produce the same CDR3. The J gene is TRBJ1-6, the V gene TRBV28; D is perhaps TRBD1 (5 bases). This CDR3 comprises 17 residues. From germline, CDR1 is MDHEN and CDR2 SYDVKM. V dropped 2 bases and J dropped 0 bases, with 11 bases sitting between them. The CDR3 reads CASSLGGSSSYNSPLHF. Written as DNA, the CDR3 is TGTGCCAGCAGTTTAGGGGGATCCAGCTCCTATAATTCACCCCTCCACTTT.

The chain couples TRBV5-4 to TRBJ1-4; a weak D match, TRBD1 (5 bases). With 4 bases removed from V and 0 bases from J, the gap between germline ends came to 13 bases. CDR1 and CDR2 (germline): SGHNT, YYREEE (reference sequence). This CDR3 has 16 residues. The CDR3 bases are TGTGCCAGCAGCCGAGGCGACAGTGCAACTAATGAAAAACTGTTTTTT. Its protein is CASSRGDSATNEKLFF. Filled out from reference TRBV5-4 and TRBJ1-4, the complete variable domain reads ETGVTQSPTHLIKTRGQQVTLRCSSQSGHNTVSWYQQALGQGPQFIFQYYREEENGRGNFPPRFSGLQFPNYSSELNVNALELDDSALYLCASSRGDSATNEKLFFGSGTQLSVL.